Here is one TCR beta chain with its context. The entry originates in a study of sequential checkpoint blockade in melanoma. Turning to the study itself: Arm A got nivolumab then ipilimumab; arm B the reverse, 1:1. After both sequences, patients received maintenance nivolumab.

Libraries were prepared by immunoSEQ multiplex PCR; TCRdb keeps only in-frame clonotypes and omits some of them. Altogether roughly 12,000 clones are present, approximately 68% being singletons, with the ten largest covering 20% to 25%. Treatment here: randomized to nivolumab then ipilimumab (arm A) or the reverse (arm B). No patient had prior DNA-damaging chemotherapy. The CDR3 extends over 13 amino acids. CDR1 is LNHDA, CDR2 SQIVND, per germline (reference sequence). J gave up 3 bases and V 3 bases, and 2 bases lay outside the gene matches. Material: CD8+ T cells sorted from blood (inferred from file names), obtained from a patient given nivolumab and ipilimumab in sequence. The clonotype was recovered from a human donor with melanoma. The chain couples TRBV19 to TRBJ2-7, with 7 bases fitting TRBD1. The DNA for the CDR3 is TGTGCCAGTAGTATGGGGGACAGCTACGAGCAGTACTTC. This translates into CASSMGDSYEQYF.